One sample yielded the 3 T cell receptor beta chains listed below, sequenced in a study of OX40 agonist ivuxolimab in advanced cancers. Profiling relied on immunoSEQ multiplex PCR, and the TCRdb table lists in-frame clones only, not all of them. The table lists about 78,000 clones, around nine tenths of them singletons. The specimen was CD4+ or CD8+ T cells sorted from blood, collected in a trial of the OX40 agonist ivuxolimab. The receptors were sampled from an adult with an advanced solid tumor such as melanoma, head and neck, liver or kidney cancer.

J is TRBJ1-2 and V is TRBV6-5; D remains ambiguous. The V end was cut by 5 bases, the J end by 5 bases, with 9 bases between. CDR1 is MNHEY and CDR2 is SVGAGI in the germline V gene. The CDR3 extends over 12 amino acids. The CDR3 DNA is TGTGCCAGCAGTCCAGGCGTATATGGCTACACCTTC. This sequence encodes CASSPGVYGYTF.

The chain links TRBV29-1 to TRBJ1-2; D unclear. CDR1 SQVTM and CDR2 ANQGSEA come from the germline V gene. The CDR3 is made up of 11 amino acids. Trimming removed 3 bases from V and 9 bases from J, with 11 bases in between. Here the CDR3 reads CSVDSSDSYTF. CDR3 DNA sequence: TGCAGCGTTGATAGTAGCGATAGCTACACCTTC. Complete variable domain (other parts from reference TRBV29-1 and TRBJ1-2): SAVISQKPSRDICQRGTSLTIQCQVDSQVTMMFWYRQQPGQSLTLIATANQGSEATYESGFVIDKFPISRPNLTFSTLTVSNMSPEDSSIYLCSVDSSDSYTFGSGTRLTVV.

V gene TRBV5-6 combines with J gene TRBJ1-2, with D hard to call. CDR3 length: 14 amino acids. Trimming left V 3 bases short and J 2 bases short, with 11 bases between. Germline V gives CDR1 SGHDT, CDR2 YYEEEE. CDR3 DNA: TGTGCCAGCAGCTCCGAACTCAGAAACTATGGCTACACCTTC. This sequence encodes CASSSELRNYGYTF.